This T cell receptor (beta chain) was observed in a study of siplizumab effects on memory and regulatory T cells (dated by TCRdb to about 2019). Study-wide context: The study looked at the effect of siplizumab, an anti-CD2 antibody, on alloreactive T-cell subsets in allogeneic mixed lymphocyte reactions made from human PBMCs. What the authors observed across the whole study: The cumulative frequency of alloreactive sequences that could be traced back to unstimulated CD4+ memory T cells was significantly reduced by siplizumab. Among mappable alloreactive CD4+ clones, an average Treg-derived fraction of around 71% was observed with siplizumab, compared with roughly 27% in control reactions. Compared with memory T cells, unstimulated naive T cells appeared more diverse, and naive cells seemed to make a substantial contribution to the alloresponse. Whether proliferating Tregs from siplizumab cultures were suppressive was not functionally confirmed. Roughly 75-95% of proliferating CD4+ or CD8+ clones could not be assigned a naive or memory phenotype. Sequences below about 10^-5 frequency were poorly captured, so only a minor fraction of alloreactive clones could be mapped to unstimulated subsets.

Sorted unstimulated T cells, along with proliferating T cells recovered from mixed lymphocyte reactions, underwent TCRbeta CDR3 sequencing. Fresh whole blood from around 10 HLA-typed healthy donors was used as the source from which PBMCs were isolated. V lost 0 bases and J lost 1 base; the stretch between them is 7 bases long. The CDR3 starts with the cysteine, ends with the phenylalanine, and has 15 residues. The only DNA kept is the CDR3, 45 bases in frame from the first base. As encoded in the germline V gene, CDR1 is SGHDT while CDR2 is YYEEEE. Remarks on this clone: No antigen is known for it. Base qualities are not at hand, and no much larger clone is one base apart. Different DNA sequences within this sample yield the same CDR3.

The protocol used for the library was the immunoSEQ multiplex PCR assay. Approximately 10^5 TCR templates per sample were assayed by the deep sequencing platform. Genomic DNA extracted from sorted T cells was used for TCRbeta CDR3 sequencing. On the study's bioinformatics: The R programming language was used for clonal analysis of TCRbeta CDR3 data. Alloreactive CD4+ and CD8+ clones were defined by comparing unstimulated samples with post-reaction CFSE-low samples. Regulatory or non-regulatory origin was assigned to alloreactive CD4+ clones by matching of sequences to sorted unstimulated Treg and non-Treg repertoires. TCRdb limited this immuneACCESS table to in-frame rearrangements with V and J called. A share of clones is missing; checked studies link under half to unresolved V genes, and the rest is unexplained. V, J and clone size reflect that table, while D and trimming were determined from the DNA. The sample table lists some 96,000 clones, about 90% of them with a count of one. The top ten clones comprise 0.14% to 0.15% of the sample.

The sample was CD4+ T cells sorted from blood. This TCR came from a human donor in good health. The chain is assembled from TRBV5-6 and TRBJ2-2; the D gene assignment is ambiguous. The CDR3 region: CASSLAGLNTGELFF. The DNA sequence is given as TGTGCCAGCAGCTTGGCCGGGTTGAACACCGGGGAGCTGTTTTTT. Beyond the CDR3, the reference TRBV5-6 and TRBJ2-2 genes provide the residues; the full variable domain reads: DAGVTQSPTHLIKTRGQQVTLRCSPKSGHDTVSWYQQALGQGPQFIFQYYEEEERQRGNFPDRFSGHQFPNYSSELNVNALLLGDSALYLCASSLAGLNTGELFFGEGSRLTVL.